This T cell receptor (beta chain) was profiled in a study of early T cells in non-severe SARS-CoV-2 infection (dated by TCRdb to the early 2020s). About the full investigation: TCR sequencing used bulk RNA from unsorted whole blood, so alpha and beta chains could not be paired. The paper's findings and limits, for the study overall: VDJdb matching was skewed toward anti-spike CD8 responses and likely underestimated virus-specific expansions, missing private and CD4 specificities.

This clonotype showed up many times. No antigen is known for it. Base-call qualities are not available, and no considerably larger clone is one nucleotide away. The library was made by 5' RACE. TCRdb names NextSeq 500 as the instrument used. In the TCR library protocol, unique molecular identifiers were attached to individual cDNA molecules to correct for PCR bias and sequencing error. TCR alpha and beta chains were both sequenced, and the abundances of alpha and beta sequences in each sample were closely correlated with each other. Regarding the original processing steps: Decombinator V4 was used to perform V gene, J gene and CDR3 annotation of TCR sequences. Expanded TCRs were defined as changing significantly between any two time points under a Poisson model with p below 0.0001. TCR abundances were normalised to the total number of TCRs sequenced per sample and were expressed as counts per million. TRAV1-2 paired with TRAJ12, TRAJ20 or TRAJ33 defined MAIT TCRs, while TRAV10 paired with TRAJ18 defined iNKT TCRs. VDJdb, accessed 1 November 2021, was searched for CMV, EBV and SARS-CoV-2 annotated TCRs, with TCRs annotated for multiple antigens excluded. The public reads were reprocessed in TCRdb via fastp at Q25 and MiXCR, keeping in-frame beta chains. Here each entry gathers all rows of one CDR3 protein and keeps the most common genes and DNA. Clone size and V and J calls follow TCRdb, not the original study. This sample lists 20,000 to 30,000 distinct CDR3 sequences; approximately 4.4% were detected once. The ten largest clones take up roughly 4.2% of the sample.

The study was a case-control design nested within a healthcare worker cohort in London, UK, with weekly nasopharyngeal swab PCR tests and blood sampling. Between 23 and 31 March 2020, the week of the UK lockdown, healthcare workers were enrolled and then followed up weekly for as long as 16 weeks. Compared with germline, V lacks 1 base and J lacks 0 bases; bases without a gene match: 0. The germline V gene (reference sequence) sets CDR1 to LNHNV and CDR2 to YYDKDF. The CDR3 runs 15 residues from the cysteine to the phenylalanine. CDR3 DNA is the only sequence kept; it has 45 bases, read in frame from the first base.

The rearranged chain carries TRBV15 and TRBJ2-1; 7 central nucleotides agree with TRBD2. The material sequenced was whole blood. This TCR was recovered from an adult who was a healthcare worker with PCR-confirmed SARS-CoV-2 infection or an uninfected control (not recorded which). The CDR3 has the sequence CATSRVAGSYNEQFF. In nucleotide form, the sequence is TGTGCCACCAGCAGAGTAGCGGGCTCCTACAATGAGCAGTTCTTC.